This T cell receptor (beta chain) stems from a study of T cells after yellow fever vaccination. A word on this clonotype: No antigen is known for it.

It was through 5'RACE template switching that TCR cDNA was made, with a universal primer site and UMIs added. TCRdb redid the calling of the 5' RACE reads with MiXCR, one entry per CDR3 protein. The repertoire has around 610,000 distinct CDR3 sequences, roughly 12% of them found once; the top ten carry over 12%. Study findings and constraints: The bulk population could contribute abundant contaminating clonotypes to FACS-sorted repertoires. After the booster, approximately 96% of CD4 and 88% of CD8 primary-response clones were re-detected.

Germline CDR1 reads MNHEY; CDR2 reads SVGEGT. The CDR3 loop spans 17 amino acids. Trimming removed 2 bases from V and 3 bases from J, with 17 bases in between. The TCR sequence derives from a man younger than 45 who received the YFV17D yellow fever vaccine. The V gene is TRBV6-2 or TRBV6-3, the J gene TRBJ2-1, with D maybe TRBD2 (7 bases). Material: PBMCs, obtained on the day of the yellow fever booster vaccination. The CDR3 reads CASSYPVRGRVYNEQFF. The CDR3 nucleotides read TGTGCCAGCAGTTACCCTGTTAGGGGGAGGGTCTACAATGAGCAGTTCTTC.